Listed here are 30 T cell receptor beta chains from one sample, sequenced in a study of cytomegalovirus exposure and HLA in healthy donors. The PCR made use of 60 Vbeta and 13 Jbeta primers. Profiling relied on immunoSEQ multiplex PCR, and the TCRdb table lists in-frame clones only, not all of them. The repertoire holds 130,000 to 150,000 clones, roughly 80% seen once, with 8.8% in the top ten. Material for sequencing was PBMCs. These receptors came from a woman in her forties or fifties in good health and CMV-seropositive.

V usage is TRBV6-4 and J usage is TRBJ2-1, with D maybe TRBD1 (5 bases). The CDR3 extends over 13 amino acids. Germline CDR1 and CDR2: MRHNA and SNTAGT. Trimming removed 4 bases from V and 7 bases from J, with 11 bases in between. CDR3 region: CASSAQGRNEQFF. CDR3 coding DNA: TGTGCCAGCAGTGCTCAGGGAAGAAATGAGCAGTTCTTC.

This clone has just one count. The CDR3: CASSLAGKTSYEQYF. In DNA form, the CDR3 reads TGTGCCAGCAGCTTGGCGGGGAAAACATCCTACGAGCAGTACTTC. The chain joins TRBV5-6 to TRBJ2-7; possibly TRBD2 for D (5 bases). The CDR3 loop spans 15 amino acids. From germline, CDR1 is SGHDT and CDR2 YYEEEE. V was clipped by 0 bases and J by 1 base, with 11 bases between them.

The chain couples TRBV5-6 to TRBJ1-4; 8 bases agree with TRBD1. The CDR3 totals 17 residues. Trimming at V came to 0 bases and at J to 2 bases, leaving 6 bases not matched to a gene. Germline CDR1 SGHDT, CDR2 YYEEEE. CDR3 nucleotides: TGTGCCAGCAGCTTGGAAGGACAGGGAAGGACTAATGAAAAACTGTTTTTT. It encodes CASSLEGQGRTNEKLFF.

This clone came up once. The chain employs TRBV7-9 and TRBJ1-3; 8 positions match TRBD1. The junction had 5 bases not matched to a gene; V was cut back by 5 bases and J by 2 bases. CDR3 length: 15 residues. Germline V CDR1 and CDR2: SEHNR, FQNEAQ (reference sequence). DNA of the CDR3: TGTGCCAGCAGCCCAGGACAGGGCACTGGAAACACCATATATTTT. Amino acid sequence: CASSPGQGTGNTIYF.

The chain couples TRBV4-1 to TRBJ2-1; 7 nucleotides line up with TRBD1. Germline V gene lookup returns CDR1 MGHRA and CDR2 YSYEKL. CDR3 length equals 17 residues. The ends lost 0 bases at V and 7 bases at J; junction bases unmatched: 12. CDR3 sequence reads: CASSQEHLLQGRNEQFF. For the CDR3, the DNA is TGCGCCAGCAGCCAAGAACACCTTTTACAGGGGCGGAATGAGCAGTTCTTC.

V usage is TRBV27 and J usage is TRBJ2-3, with TRBD1 matching over 7 bases. The CDR3 has 18 residues. Trimming removed 3 bases from V and 1 base from J; junction bases left unmatched: 13. Germline V gene sequence: CDR1 MNHEY, CDR2 SMNVEV (reference sequence). The CDR3 DNA is TGTGCCAGCAGTTTTTCCCGCGGACAGGTGGAGGGCACAGATACGCAGTATTTT. It translates to CASSFSRGQVEGTDTQYF.

The V call is TRBV9, the J call TRBJ2-3, with 13 bases aligning to TRBD2. The CDR3 runs to 17 residues. The ends lost 0 bases at V and 5 bases at J; junction bases unmatched: 6. CDR1 is SGDLS and CDR2 is YYNGEE in the germline V gene. As DNA, the CDR3 is TGTGCCAGCAGCGTAGACACTAGCGGGGGGGCCAGAGATACGCAGTATTTT. It codes for CASSVDTSGGARDTQYF.

The chain is built from TRBV7-8 and TRBJ2-3; TRBD2 matches 8 bases. The CDR3 is 18 amino acids. Germline V gene data show CDR1 as SGHVS and CDR2 as FQNEAQ. J gave up 0 bases and V 7 bases, and 15 bases lay outside the gene matches. CDR3 in amino acids: CASTTRPGGQLSTDTQYF. CDR3 bases: TGTGCCAGCACCACGAGACCGGGGGGGCAGTTGAGCACAGATACGCAGTATTTT.

In this sample, this clone turned up once. The chain combines TRBV7-2 with TRBJ2-3; the D gene is possibly TRBD1 (5 bases). CDR3 length equals 14 residues. V shed 5 bases and J shed 2 bases, with 11 bases lying between them. Germline V gene data show CDR1 as SGHTA and CDR2 as FQGNSA. The DNA for the CDR3 is TGTGCCAGCAGCCTGAAGGGGCCCACAGATACGCAGTATTTT. Translating it yields CASSLKGPTDTQYF.

The V call is TRBV6-5, the J call TRBJ1-5; 7 bases fit TRBD1. The V segment lost 6 bases and the J segment 11 bases; nucleotides outside the gene matches: 4. This CDR3 region has 11 residues. Germline V gene sequence: CDR1 MNHEY, CDR2 SVGAGI. CDR3 sequence (DNA): TGTGCCAGCAGGGAGGGGACAGCCCAGCATTTT. This sequence encodes CASREGTAQHF.

The chain joins TRBV5-1 to TRBJ1-4; D perhaps matches TRBD1 (6 bases). Between the trimmed V and J ends, which lost 2 bases and 8 bases, there was a span of 13 bases. Germline CDR1 reads SGHRS; CDR2 reads YFSETQ. The CDR3 runs to 14 residues. CDR3 sequence reads: CASSFSGGQEKLFF. CDR3 coding DNA: TGCGCCAGCAGCTTCTCGGGGGGGCAGGAAAAACTGTTTTTT.

This chain links TRBV27 with TRBJ2-1; 8 bases line up with TRBD1. Germline V gene data show CDR1 as MNHEY and CDR2 as SMNVEV (reference sequence). V lost 5 bases and J lost 6; bases outside the gene matches: 9. CDR3 size: 15 residues. The CDR3 spells CASSPYQGALNEQFF. For the CDR3, the DNA is TGTGCCAGCAGTCCATACCAGGGGGCCCTCAATGAGCAGTTCTTC.

The rearrangement links TRBV27 to TRBJ2-1; D might be TRBD1 (5 bases). The germline CDR1 and CDR2 sequences are MNHEY and SMNVEV (reference sequence). Trimming pared 0 bases from V and 4 bases from J, leaving 7 bases between. There are 14 residues in the CDR3. CDR3 sequence: CASSLSTVYNEQFF. The CDR3 nucleotides read TGTGCCAGCAGTTTATCGACAGTGTACAATGAGCAGTTCTTC.

As for this clone: A read error may produce the germline difference seen at one junction end. V and J are TRBV19 and TRBJ1-2; D is ambiguous. The CDR3 consists of 14 residues. Germline CDR1 and CDR2: LNHDA and SQIVND (reference sequence). As DNA, the CDR3 is TGTACCAGTAGTATTGGGAGGGCTAACTATGGCTACACCTTC. Translation: CTSSIGRANYGYTF.

This clone was detected once. The J gene is TRBJ1-5, the V gene TRBV20-1; no clear D. V was cut by 3 bases and J by 6 bases, with 6 bases left in between. Germline V CDR1 and CDR2: DFQATT, SNEGSKA (reference sequence). There are 11 residues in the CDR3. The CDR3 coding sequence is TGCAGTGCTAGTCGGGGTCAGCCCCAGCATTTT. Protein product: CSASRGQPQHF.

In this sample, this clone turned up once. The V and J genes are TRBV11-2 and TRBJ2-7, with D possibly matching TRBD1 (6 bases). The CDR3 spans 18 residues. Trimming left V 3 bases short and J 0 bases short, with 21 bases between. CDR1 SGHAT and CDR2 FQNNGV come from the germline V gene. CDR3 in DNA: TGTGCCAGCAGCTTCTCCTCCGCCCGGACAGACCTCTCCTACGAGCAGTACTTC. Encoded protein: CASSFSSARTDLSYEQYF.

The sample holds a few counts of this clone. This chain connects TRBV4-3 to TRBJ2-7; D is uncertain. From germline, CDR1 is LGHNA and CDR2 YSLEER. The germline V and J ends were trimmed by 4 bases and 6 bases, with 10 bases remaining between them. The CDR3 runs to 12 residues. The CDR3, as DNA: TGCGCCAGCAGCCGACGACGGGTCGAGCAGTACTTC. It encodes CASSRRRVEQYF.

The chain has TRBV7-6 and TRBJ1-2, with no clear D. V was trimmed by 2 bases and J by 6 bases, leaving 10 bases between them. This CDR3 has 13 residues. CDR1 is SGHVS, CDR2 FNYEAQ, per germline. CDR3 loop: CASSLRGLDGYTF. The CDR3 DNA sequence: TGTGCCAGCAGCTTAAGAGGGTTGGATGGCTACACCTTC.

This chain links TRBV28 with TRBJ2-2; weak D call: TRBD1 (6 bases). Germline V CDR1 and CDR2: MDHEN, SYDVKM. This CDR3 contains 16 residues. V lost 4 bases and J lost 0, with 12 bases in between. CDR3 loop: CASSSQDRPNTGELFF. The CDR3 DNA follows: TGTGCCAGCAGTTCCCAGGACAGACCGAACACCGGGGAGCTGTTTTTT.

The genes are TRBV7-2 and TRBJ1-3; 8 bases map to TRBD1. Germline CDR1 and CDR2: SGHTA and FQGNSA. V shed 5 bases and J 0 bases; nucleotides not matched to a gene: 6. The CDR3 spans 16 residues. CDR3 in DNA: TGTGCCAGCAGCATACAGGGGGGGACCTCTGGAAACACCATATATTTT. It encodes CASSIQGGTSGNTIYF.

The V gene is TRBV6-5, the J gene TRBJ2-1, with no clear D. The V and J ends lost 2 bases and 0 bases respectively, with 8 bases between them. The CDR3 is made up of 15 amino acids. The germline V gene encodes CDR1 MNHEY and CDR2 SVGAGI. The CDR3 spells CASSYKMSSYNEQFF. The CDR3 coding sequence is TGTGCCAGCAGTTACAAAATGAGCTCCTACAATGAGCAGTTCTTC.

V gene TRBV5-6 combines with J gene TRBJ2-1, with D possibly being TRBD2 (5 bases). Trimming shortened V by 4 bases and J by 10 bases, and 18 bases separated the two germline ends. Germline loops: CDR1 SGHDT, CDR2 YYEEEE. The CDR3 is 14 amino acids. Written as DNA, the CDR3 is TGTGCCAGCAGCCCGGGCGATAGGGCGGGCGAGCAGTTCTTC. It specifies CASSPGDRAGEQFF.

In this sample, this clone turned up once. This CDR3 is CASSLEAGTGSGEQYF. For the CDR3, the DNA is TGCGCCAGCAGCCTAGAAGCAGGGACAGGGTCGGGGGAGCAGTACTTC. The chain joins TRBV4-3 to TRBJ2-7; 9 bases map to TRBD1. CDR1 and CDR2 from the germline V gene are LGHNA and YSLEER. The CDR3 is made up of 16 amino acids. The J segment lost 7 bases and the V segment lost 4 bases, leaving 14 bases of the junction unmatched.

In this sample, this clone turned up once. The rearrangement uses TRBV18 and TRBJ1-1; no firm D call. The CDR3 contains 14 residues. Germline V lookup: CDR1 KGHSH, CDR2 LQKENI. Trimming cost V 1 base and J 1 base, with 7 bases left between them. CDR3 DNA sequence: TGTGCCAGCTCACCACTAACAGAGAACACTGAAGCTTTCTTT. Translating gives CASSPLTENTEAFF.

The chain is built from TRBV5-1 and TRBJ2-3; 11 bases are a match to TRBD2. Germline V CDR1 and CDR2: SGHRS, YFSETQ. J lost 4 bases, V lost 0 bases, and 1 base had no gene match. The CDR3 runs to 15 residues. The DNA of the CDR3 is TGCGCCAGCAGCTTGGGACTAGCGGGGTCAGATACGCAGTATTTT. Its protein product is CASSLGLAGSDTQYF.

The chain recombines TRBV19 with TRBJ2-1, with 8 bases lining up with TRBD2. Germline values: CDR1 LNHDA, CDR2 SQIVND (reference sequence). J was trimmed by 4 bases and V by 3 bases; bases with no gene match: 20. This CDR3 contains 20 residues. CDR3 region: CASSIGSHFGGASSYNEQFF. In DNA form, the CDR3 reads TGTGCCAGTAGTATCGGGTCCCATTTCGGGGGGGCATCTAGTTACAATGAGCAGTTCTTC.

This chain joins TRBV6-1 and TRBJ2-5; 7 bases are shared with TRBD1. Unmatched junction bases numbered 12, after V lost 2 bases and J lost 6 bases. From germline, CDR1 is MNHNS and CDR2 SASEGT. CDR3 length: 16 residues. CDR3 residues: CASSESLRGLRQTQYF. CDR3 nucleotides: TGTGCCAGCAGTGAATCCCTCAGGGGGTTAAGGCAGACCCAGTACTTC.

This chain links TRBV5-1 with TRBJ1-2; 9 bases are a match to TRBD1. The germline CDR1 and CDR2 sequences are SGHRS and YFSETQ. Unmatched junction bases numbered 10, after V lost 4 bases and J lost 6 bases. The CDR3 has 15 residues. CDR3 in amino acids: CASSPGQGTVDGYTF. The CDR3 DNA reads as TGCGCCAGCAGCCCTGGACAGGGGACAGTAGATGGCTACACCTTC.

This chain uses TRBV30 with TRBJ2-1; 7 bases are shared with TRBD2. This CDR3 is 15 amino acids long. After removal of 0 bases from V and 4 bases from J, the junction contained 6 bases not matched to a gene. Germline V gives CDR1 GTSNPN, CDR2 SVGIG (reference sequence). The CDR3 loop is CAWSVWSGGYNEQFF. CDR3 bases: TGTGCCTGGAGTGTCTGGTCGGGGGGTTACAATGAGCAGTTCTTC.

The V call is TRBV4-1, the J call TRBJ1-5; D unresolved. The CDR3 totals 15 residues. V lost 0 bases and J lost 3, with 9 bases in between. The germline gives CDR1 MGHRA, CDR2 YSYEKL. CDR3 sequence reads: CASSQDRVLNQPQHF. The CDR3 nucleotides are TGCGCCAGCAGCCAAGATCGAGTACTCAATCAGCCCCAGCATTTT.